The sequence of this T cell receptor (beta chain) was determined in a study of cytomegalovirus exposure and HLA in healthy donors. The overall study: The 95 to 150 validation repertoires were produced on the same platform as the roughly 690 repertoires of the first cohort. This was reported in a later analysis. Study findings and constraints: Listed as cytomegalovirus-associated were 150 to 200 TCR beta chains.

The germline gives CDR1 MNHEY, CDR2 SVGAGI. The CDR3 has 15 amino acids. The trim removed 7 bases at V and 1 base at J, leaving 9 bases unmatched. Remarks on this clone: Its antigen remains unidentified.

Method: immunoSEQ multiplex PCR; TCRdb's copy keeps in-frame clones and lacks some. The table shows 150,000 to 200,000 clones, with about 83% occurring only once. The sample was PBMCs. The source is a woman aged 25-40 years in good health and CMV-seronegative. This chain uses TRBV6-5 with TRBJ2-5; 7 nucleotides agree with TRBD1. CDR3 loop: CASMGQRQGQETQYF. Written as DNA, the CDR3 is TGTGCCAGCATGGGACAAAGACAGGGCCAAGAGACCCAGTACTTC.